The 22 T cell receptor beta chains listed next were all sequenced from one sample in a study of identical twins. In TCRdb, the 5' RACE reads were re-called with MiXCR into one record per CDR3 protein. The sample contains around 1.7 million distinct CDR3 sequences, more than 30% of which appear only once. The sequenced sample consisted of cord blood. All receptors come from a newborn girl in good health.

The gene calls are TRBV27 and TRBJ2-5, with D possibly matching TRBD1 (7 bases). V was pared by 5 bases and J by 4 bases, with 14 bases between. This CDR3 region has 14 residues. The germline CDR1 and CDR2 sequences are MNHEY and SMNVEV (reference sequence). CDR3: CASSVGGGIETQYF. CDR3 nucleotide sequence: TGTGCCAGCAGTGTAGGAGGGGGCATAGAGACCCAGTACTTC.

This chain links TRBV7-2 with TRBJ2-1; 11 bases are a match to TRBD2. Germline V gives CDR1 SGHTA, CDR2 FQGNSA. The length of the CDR3 is 15 residues. Germline trimming cut 5 bases from V and 6 bases from J; bases unmatched to any gene: 6. The CDR3 DNA follows: TGTGCCAGCAGCCGCAGACTAGCGGGGTTCAATGAGCAGTTCTTC. Protein: CASSRRLAGFNEQFF.

The rearrangement joins TRBV7-9 to TRBJ1-4, with D perhaps TRBD1 (5 bases). Germline-derived CDR1 and CDR2 are SEHNR and FQNEAQ (reference sequence). Trimming shortened V by 4 bases and J by 8 bases, and 14 bases separated the two germline ends. The length of the CDR3 is 14 residues. The CDR3 DNA is TGTGCCAGCAGCTGGGCCACGGGACGGGAAAAACTGTTTTTT. This gives the protein CASSWATGREKLFF.

This chain connects TRBV21-1 to TRBJ2-1. TRBV21-1 represents a pseudogene. The length of the CDR3 is 14 residues. CDR3 loop: CASSKASANNEQFF. In DNA, the CDR3 is TGTGCCAGCAGCAAAGCTAGCGCCAACAATGAGCAGTTCTTC.

Only a few counts were recorded for this clonotype. This rearrangement joins TRBV20-1 to TRBJ2-1; 7 bases fit TRBD1. J lost 0 bases, V lost 1 base, and 9 bases had no gene match. CDR3 length: 17 residues. Per germline, CDR1 DFQATT and CDR2 SNEGSKA (reference sequence). The DNA of the CDR3 is TGCAGTGCTAGAGCGGGACAGTTTCTTTTCTCCTACAATGAGCAGTTCTTC. Its protein product is CSARAGQFLFSYNEQFF.

V usage is TRBV4-2 and J usage is TRBJ1-5; a possible D gene is TRBD1 (5 bases). Germline assignment: CDR1 LGHNA and CDR2 YNFKEQ. V was shortened by 5 bases and J by 5 bases, with 13 bases between the two germline ends. This CDR3 comprises 14 residues. CDR3 in DNA: TGTGCCAGCAGCTACCCCGGGACTCATCAGCCCCAGCATTTT. It is translated as CASSYPGTHQPQHF.

This clonotype was seen a handful of times. The chain uses TRBV6-6 and TRBJ2-5, with 8 bases fitting TRBD2. The junction had 3 bases not matched to a gene; V was cut back by 6 bases and J by 6 bases. Germline V gene sequence: CDR1 MNHNY, CDR2 SVGAGI (reference sequence). There are 12 residues in the CDR3. The chain's CDR3 is CASRSGSKTQYF. CDR3 sequence (DNA): TGTGCCAGCAGGAGCGGGAGTAAGACCCAGTACTTC.

A remark on this clonotype: The junction shows a germline mismatch at one end, possibly a read error. The chain employs TRBV7-9 and TRBJ2-1, with 9 bases that match TRBD2. The CDR3 is made up of 18 amino acids. Germline V gene data show CDR1 as SEHNR and CDR2 as FQNEAQ (reference sequence). The CDR3 sequence: CASSLTEGSGRPYNEQLF. CDR3 DNA: TGTGCCAGCAGCTTAACCGAGGGTAGCGGGAGACCCTACAATGAGCAGTTATTC.

This clonotype was seen a few times. The chain is built from TRBV7-9 and TRBJ1-1; maybe TRBD1 (6 bases). V gave up 5 bases and J gave up 5 bases, with 15 bases separating them. The germline V gene has CDR1 SEHNR and CDR2 FQNEAQ (reference sequence). The CDR3 covers 14 residues. The CDR3 DNA follows: TGTGCCAGCAGCGTTATTCTACAGGGAACTGAAGCTTTCTTT. Protein: CASSVILQGTEAFF. The full variable domain, in which reference TRBV7-9 and TRBJ1-1 provide the parts outside the CDR3, is DTGVSQNPRHKITKRGQNVTFRCDPISEHNRLYWYRQTLGQGPEFLTYFQNEAQLEKSRLLSDRFSAERPKGSFSTLEIQRTEQGDSAMYLCASSVILQGTEAFFGQGTRLTVV.

The chain employs TRBV20-1 and TRBJ2-3; TRBD1 might be the D (6 bases). The CDR3 length is 15 residues. Germline V gene lookup returns CDR1 DFQATT and CDR2 SNEGSKA (reference sequence). The V and J ends lost 3 bases and 4 bases respectively, with 17 bases between them. This CDR3 reads CSASDRLITADTQYF. The CDR3 DNA reads TGCAGTGCTAGTGACAGGCTTATAACAGCAGATACGCAGTATTTT.

The chain joins TRBV7-8 to TRBJ2-6; D call uncertain. CDR1 is SGHVS, CDR2 FQNEAQ, per germline. The CDR3 is made up of 18 amino acids. Trimming removed 1 base from V and 0 bases from J, with 13 bases in between. The CDR3 sequence: CASSLVARASSGANVLTF. The CDR3 coding sequence is TGTGCCAGCAGCTTAGTGGCTCGTGCAAGCTCTGGGGCCAACGTCCTGACTTTC.

The chain is built from TRBV28 and TRBJ2-2; perhaps TRBD2 as D (6 bases). Germline V lookup: CDR1 MDHEN, CDR2 SYDVKM. Trimming took 6 bases from V and 1 from J, leaving 9 bases between them. The CDR3 totals 14 residues. The CDR3 reads CASRNGGNTGELFF. CDR3 DNA: TGTGCCAGCAGAAACGGGGGGAACACCGGGGAGCTGTTTTTT.

Only a few counts were recorded for this clonotype. This rearrangement joins TRBV11-2 to TRBJ1-5; possibly TRBD1 for D (5 bases). Germline assignment: CDR1 SGHAT and CDR2 FQNNGV. This CDR3 contains 15 residues. V was shortened by 5 bases and J by 4 bases, with 15 bases between the two germline ends. CDR3 nucleotides: TGTGCCAGCAGCCCCCATATGGGGGTTAATCAGCCCCAGCATTTT. It specifies CASSPHMGVNQPQHF. The entire variable domain, with the rest obtained from reference TRBV11-2 and TRBJ1-5, is as follows: EAGVAQSPRYKIIEKRQSVAFWCNPISGHATLYWYQQILGQGPKLLIQFQNNGVVDDSQLPKDRFSAERLKGVDSTLKIQPAKLEDSAVYLCASSPHMGVNQPQHFGDGTRLSIL.

This clonotype was detected a few times. This chain connects TRBV19 to TRBJ2-7, with 9 bases lining up with TRBD2. CDR3 size: 15 residues. Losses at the gene ends were 3 bases for V and 0 bases for J; bases not matched to a gene: 3. CDR1 is LNHDA, CDR2 SQIVND, per germline (reference sequence). The CDR3 loop reads CASSMLAGSSYEQYF. CDR3 DNA: TGTGCCAGTAGTATGCTAGCGGGGAGCTCCTACGAGCAGTACTTC.

This clonotype occurred a few times. The chain is built from TRBV4-1 and TRBJ2-4; the match to TRBD1 covers 7 bases. The end of the DNA fits TRBJ2-7 better, so the J call may be wrong. The CDR3 sequence is 15 residues long. CDR1 is MGHRA, CDR2 YSYEKL, per germline. CDR3 bases: TGCGCCAGCAGCCAAGATCCTCCAGGGGGCTACGAGCAGTACTTC. It is translated as CASSQDPPGGYEQYF.

This rearrangement joins TRBV20-1 to TRBJ1-2; D ambiguous. Germline V gene data show CDR1 as DFQATT and CDR2 as SNEGSKA (reference sequence). The CDR3 has 12 residues. Trimming removed 4 bases from V and 4 bases from J, with 10 bases in between. The CDR3 DNA reads as TGCAGTGCTAATTGGGCCGGCTATGGCTACACCTTC. Its protein product is CSANWAGYGYTF.

This clonotype has just a few counts. The chain has TRBV9 and TRBJ2-7; D not resolved. V was cut by 0 bases and J by 5 bases, with 6 bases left in between. The CDR3 loop spans 12 amino acids. CDR1 is SGDLS, CDR2 YYNGEE, per germline. CDR3 coding DNA: TGTGCCAGCAGCGTAGCCCTCGACGAGCAGTACTTC. The encoded protein is CASSVALDEQYF.

This clonotype has ten or more counts. The CDR3 protein is CSVRDAYEQYF. CDR3 sequence (DNA): TGCAGCGTCAGGGACGCCTACGAGCAGTACTTC. J is TRBJ2-7 and V is TRBV29-1; D possibly matches TRBD1 or TRBD2 (5 bases each). The germline gives CDR1 SQVTM, CDR2 ANQGSEA. CDR3 length: 11 amino acids. V lost 6 bases, J lost 2 bases, and 8 bases lay in between.

This clonotype is a singleton in its sample. The rearrangement joins TRBV12-3 or TRBV12-4 to TRBJ1-3, with D perhaps matching TRBD1 (5 bases). CDR3 length: 13 residues. V was shortened by 6 bases and J by 4 bases, with 10 bases between the two germline ends. CDR3 DNA sequence: TGTGCCAGCAGACCGACAGCGGGAAACACCATATATTTT. Protein product: CASRPTAGNTIYF.

The chain links TRBV6-5 to TRBJ2-1; no firm D call. The CDR3 runs to 11 residues. V lost 8 bases and J lost 11, with 13 bases in between. Germline-derived CDR1 and CDR2 are MNHEY and SVGAGI. The CDR3 loop reads CASSRGTQQFF. CDR3 DNA sequence: TGTGCCAGCTCCCGCGGAACACAGCAGTTCTTC.

The chain employs TRBV5-1 and TRBJ2-3; weak D call: TRBD2 (6 bases). CDR1 is SGHRS and CDR2 is YFSETQ in the germline V gene. V shed 1 base and J shed 1 base, with 10 bases lying between them. CDR3 length: 15 amino acids. The CDR3 sequence: CASSLYKRGTDTQYF. The DNA for the CDR3 is TGCGCCAGCAGCTTGTATAAGCGGGGCACAGATACGCAGTATTTT.

The gene calls are TRBV20-1 and TRBJ1-4; D unclear. Germline CDR1 and CDR2: DFQATT and SNEGSKA (reference sequence). Trimming removed 3 bases from V and 0 bases from J, with 5 bases in between. This CDR3 is 13 amino acids long. CDR3 in amino acids: CSASVSTNEKLFF. The CDR3 region has the DNA TGCAGTGCTAGTGTCTCAACTAATGAAAAACTGTTTTTT.